The 3 T cell receptor beta chains given below trace back to one sample, sequenced in a study of cytomegalovirus exposure and HLA in healthy donors. 60 Vbeta and 13 Jbeta primers were used in PCR. Generated by immunoSEQ multiplex PCR, the TCRdb table keeps only in-frame clones and is missing some. The sample shows 70,000 to 95,000 clones, around three quarters of them seen only once. Sequencing was performed on PBMCs. These receptors were taken from a male donor in good health and CMV-seronegative.

The rearrangement links TRBV19 to TRBJ1-3; 7 nucleotides line up with TRBD1. CDR1 LNHDA and CDR2 SQIVND come from the germline V gene (reference sequence). Trimming at V came to 7 bases and at J to 0 bases, leaving 15 bases not matched to a gene. The CDR3 runs to 18 residues. The chain's CDR3 is CASTRGAPTGSSGNTIYF. In DNA, the CDR3 is TGTGCCAGTACCCGAGGGGCGCCGACAGGGTCCTCTGGAAACACCATATATTTT.

This chain connects TRBV5-1 to TRBJ2-1, with D possibly TRBD1 on 6 matching bases. The V and J ends lost 3 bases and 6 bases respectively, with 16 bases between them. The CDR3 spans 15 residues. CDR1 is SGHRS and CDR2 is YFSETQ in the germline V gene. CDR3 protein: CASSSDLGAGNEQFF. The CDR3 DNA reads as TGCGCCAGCAGCTCGGACTTGGGGGCCGGCAATGAGCAGTTCTTC.

The chain links TRBV4-1 to TRBJ1-2, with TRBD1 matching over 9 bases. Germline CDR1 and CDR2: MGHRA and YSYEKL. Trimming took 5 bases from V and 6 from J; bases not matched to a gene: 13. This CDR3 is 16 amino acids long. Written as DNA, the CDR3 is TGCGCCAGCAGCTTCATTTACAGGGGGCGTCGGGATGGCTACACCTTC. Its protein product is CASSFIYRGRRDGYTF.